Below, 19 T cell receptor beta chains from the same sample are listed, as sequenced in a study of blood T cell repertoires in COVID-19. Profiling relied on immunoSEQ multiplex PCR, and the TCRdb table lists in-frame clones only, not all of them. The sample contains over 150,000 clones, about 80% of which appear only once. The sequenced sample consisted of peripheral blood. These receptors all stem from a human donor with acute or convalescent COVID-19. The donor label of this sample is uncertain.

J is TRBJ1-5 and V is TRBV3-1 (or the pseudogene TRBV3-2); D may be TRBD1 (5 bases). V was clipped by 1 base and J by 4 bases, with 11 bases between them. CDR3 length: 15 residues. Germline V gives CDR1 LGHDT, CDR2 YNNKEL (reference sequence). Written as DNA, the CDR3 is TGTGCCAGCAGCCAAGGCGGACAACCGAATCAGCCCCAGCATTTT. The encoded protein is CASSQGGQPNQPQHF.

The CDR3 protein is CASSPDRRQVNTEAFF. The CDR3 DNA reads as TGTGCCAGCTCACCAGACAGGAGACAAGTGAACACTGAAGCTTTCTTT. The chain uses TRBV18 and TRBJ1-1, with D possibly matching TRBD1 (6 bases). V was clipped by 2 bases and J by 0 bases, with 13 bases between them. Germline V gene data show CDR1 as KGHSH and CDR2 as LQKENI. The CDR3 totals 16 residues.

The rearrangement links TRBV7-3 to TRBJ2-2; D unclear. Trimming stripped 4 bases from V and 6 bases from J, with 6 bases between. The CDR3 has 12 amino acids. Germline values: CDR1 SGHTA, CDR2 FQGTGA. DNA for the CDR3: TGTGCCAGCAGCTCTAGACCCGGGGAGCTGTTTTTT. As protein: CASSSRPGELFF.

This sequence joins TRBV28 and TRBJ1-2; tentatively, D is TRBD1 (5 bases). This CDR3 contains 13 residues. Trimming shortened V by 3 bases and J by 2 bases, and 7 bases separated the two germline ends. Germline lookup yields CDR1 MDHEN and CDR2 SYDVKM. As DNA, the CDR3 is TGTGCCAGCAGTTTGGACACAAACTATGGCTACACCTTC. This gives the protein CASSLDTNYGYTF.

The rearrangement uses TRBV10-2 and TRBJ1-2, with D unresolved. Germline V gives CDR1 WSHSY, CDR2 SAAADI. V lost 4 bases to trimming and J lost 3 bases, with 9 bases between them. The CDR3 runs 13 residues. The CDR3 nucleotides are TGCGCCAGCAGTGCCTTGACTTACTATGGCTACACCTTC. Amino acid sequence: CASSALTYYGYTF.

The chain couples TRBV18 to TRBJ2-7; D possibly corresponds to TRBD1 (5 bases). This CDR3 is built from 12 residues. Per germline, CDR1 KGHSH and CDR2 LQKENI. Trimming stripped 3 bases from V and 4 bases from J, with 7 bases between. The CDR3 spells CASSPAGYEQYF. As DNA, the CDR3 is TGTGCCAGCTCACCGGCAGGGTACGAGCAGTACTTC.

This clone was observed once. The chain joins TRBV4-2 to TRBJ2-1, with TRBD2 matching over 11 bases. CDR3 size: 16 residues. J lost 5 bases, V lost 0 bases, and 3 bases had no gene match. CDR1 is LGHNA and CDR2 is YNFKEQ in the germline V gene. DNA for the CDR3: TGTGCCAGCAGCCAAGAGCCTAGCGGGAGGCACAATGAGCAGTTCTTC. Its protein product is CASSQEPSGRHNEQFF.

The chain joins TRBV11-1 to TRBJ2-5; D possibly corresponds to TRBD1 (6 bases). CDR1 is SGHAT, CDR2 FQDESV, per germline (reference sequence). V was pared by 5 bases and J by 5 bases, with 15 bases between. The CDR3 contains 14 residues. CDR3 protein: CASSRHRVAETQYF. The DNA of the CDR3 is TGTGCCAGCAGCCGGCACAGGGTTGCGGAGACCCAGTACTTC.

V usage is TRBV28 and J usage is TRBJ2-2; weak D call: TRBD2 (5 bases). Trimming took off 2 bases at V and 2 bases at J, with 12 bases between the two ends. The CDR3 is 16 residues long. The germline V gene encodes CDR1 MDHEN and CDR2 SYDVKM. The CDR3 sequence is CASSLRRSQNTGELFF. The CDR3 DNA sequence: TGTGCCAGCAGTTTAAGGAGGTCCCAAAACACCGGGGAGCTGTTTTTT.

This clone was found a few times. The chain recombines TRBV2 with TRBJ1-2; TRBD1 aligns across 10 bases. The V gene end was trimmed by 5 bases and the J gene end by 2 bases; junction bases not matched to a gene: 11. Germline V gene data show CDR1 as SNHLY and CDR2 as FYNNEI. CDR3 length equals 17 residues. The CDR3 sequence: CASSYALDRGENYGYTF. The DNA of the CDR3 is TGTGCCAGCAGTTATGCCTTGGACAGGGGGGAAAACTATGGCTACACCTTC.

The chain carries TRBV2 and TRBJ2-2, with 8 bases lining up with TRBD2. Trimming took 5 bases from V and 5 from J; bases not matched to a gene: 10. The germline V gene encodes CDR1 SNHLY and CDR2 FYNNEI. This CDR3 has 16 residues. CDR3 in amino acids: CASSPSSGSGTGELFF. The CDR3 DNA sequence: TGTGCCAGCAGTCCGTCGAGCGGGAGTGGGACCGGGGAGCTGTTTTTT.

For this clone: This specimen includes other DNA sequences encoding the same CDR3. The genes are TRBV27 and TRBJ1-5, with TRBD1 as a possible D gene (6 bases). The CDR3 has 15 residues. The V gene's germline CDR1 is MNHEY and CDR2 SMNVEV (reference sequence). V was clipped by 4 bases and J by 1 base, with 11 bases between them. CDR3 in DNA: TGTGCCAGCAGTTCAGACAGGTTAAGCAATCAGCCCCAGCATTTT. Protein sequence: CASSSDRLSNQPQHF.

V and J are TRBV27 and TRBJ1-5; perhaps TRBD1 as D (5 bases). The CDR3 sequence is 14 residues long. CDR1 MNHEY and CDR2 SMNVEV come from the germline V gene (reference sequence). V was pared by 4 bases and J by 9 bases, with 16 bases between. The CDR3 nucleotides are TGTGCCAGCAGTTGGGGCCGAGCAGATACGCCCCAGCATTTT. Its translation is CASSWGRADTPQHF.

V gene TRBV9 combines with J gene TRBJ1-6, with TRBD1 matching 7 bases. Unmatched junction bases numbered 6, after V lost 4 bases and J lost 5 bases. The CDR3 covers 15 residues. Per germline, CDR1 SGDLS and CDR2 YYNGEE. CDR3 bases: TGTGCCAGCAGCCCCCGGACAGGTGATAATTCACCCCTCCACTTT. This translates into CASSPRTGDNSPLHF.

The chain uses TRBV27 and TRBJ2-5; unclear D gene. Germline-derived CDR1 and CDR2 are MNHEY and SMNVEV (reference sequence). This CDR3 has 13 residues. V lost 4 bases, J lost 5 bases, and 11 bases lay in between. The CDR3 DNA reads TGTGCCAGCAGTTCGGGTGTCGTGGAGACCCAGTACTTC. Translating it yields CASSSGVVETQYF.

This clone was detected once. The V and J genes are TRBV9 and TRBJ2-1, with 8 bases fitting TRBD2. Germline trimming cut 0 bases from V and 9 bases from J; bases unmatched to any gene: 14. Germline CDR1 and CDR2: SGDLS and YYNGEE. The CDR3 totals 17 residues. The CDR3 loop is CASSVAYGGRIAGEQFF. The CDR3 bases are TGTGCCAGCAGCGTAGCTTACGGCGGGAGGATTGCTGGTGAGCAGTTCTTC.

This clone was detected only once. This chain joins TRBV7-2 and TRBJ2-1; 7 nucleotides align to TRBD2. This CDR3 is 12 amino acids long. The V and J ends lost 7 bases and 10 bases, in that order; junction bases with no gene match: 7. Germline CDR1 reads SGHTA; CDR2 reads FQGNSA. The CDR3 DNA sequence: TGTGCCAGCAACTCTGGCGGGGGAGAGCAGTTCTTC. It is translated as CASNSGGGEQFF.

The chain uses TRBV9 and TRBJ2-2, with D unclear. Trimming removed 6 bases from V and 1 base from J, with 4 bases in between. The CDR3 is made up of 12 amino acids. Germline values: CDR1 SGDLS, CDR2 YYNGEE. The CDR3 DNA reads as TGTGCCAGCAATAAGAACACCGGGGAGCTGTTTTTT. The encoded protein is CASNKNTGELFF.

The chain combines TRBV28 with TRBJ1-2; D uncertain. The CDR3 has 13 amino acids. CDR1 and CDR2 from the germline V gene are MDHEN and SYDVKM. The V gene lost 2 bases and the J gene lost 3 bases, with 7 bases spanning the gap. CDR3 region: CASSLVGDYGYTF. The CDR3 nucleotides read TGTGCCAGCAGTTTAGTGGGAGACTATGGCTACACCTTC.